This TCR beta chain emerged from a study of Graves' ophthalmopathy and Graves' hyperthyroidism. Overall study findings and caveats: In blood appeared most of the expanded thyroid clonotypes whose frequency exceeded 0.001. The 13-signature model separated ophthalmopathy from stable hyperthyroidism at over 85% sensitivity and roughly 81% specificity.

Beta-chain TCR CDR3 regions were amplified from RNA transcripts. HTBI primers served in a first-round RT-PCR, which a second-round multiplex PCR followed. TCRdb itself ran the multiplex PCR reads through MiXCR, one entry per CDR3 protein. The sample carries around 1,000,000 distinct CDR3 sequences, about two fifths recorded once. This clonotype was recorded many times. As yet, its antigen is unknown. This sequence was found in an adult man with Graves' hyperthyroidism. Specimen: peripheral blood or thyroid tissue (not recorded which).

The CDR3 spells CSARDSGTGYEQYF. The CDR3 DNA is TGCAGTGCTAGAGACTCAGGGACAGGGTACGAGCAGTACTTC. The chain has TRBV20-1 and TRBJ2-7; 9 bases fit TRBD1. This CDR3 has 14 residues. V was pared by 0 bases and J by 4 bases, with 4 bases of the junction left unmatched. The germline CDR1 and CDR2 sequences are DFQATT and SNEGSKA (reference sequence).